This is a list of T cell receptor beta chains from one sample in a study of shared clonotypes between healthy human individuals. Sequenced by immunoSEQ multiplex PCR; TCRdb stores in-frame clones only, minus some. The sample consists of hundreds of thousands of clones, just over 75% of them appearing once. Sequencing was done on a sample of PBMCs. These receptors originate from a woman in her thirties or forties in good health. Some clones in this sample may be carry-over from other donors' samples. Both conserved end residues are part of each CDR3. D genes are given only for firm matches. Where a row states a size, it is once, few, many or the class of an expanded clone; other rows omit it.

V gene	clone size	D gene	J gene	CDR3 DNA	CDR3 protein
TRBV6-1	.	.	TRBJ2-7	TGTGCCAGCAGTGAAGGAAGCCGGGGCGGGTTCGCCTACGAGCAGTACTTC	CASSEGSRGGFAYEQYF
TRBV28	few	TRBD1	TRBJ2-5	TGTGCCAGCAGTTGGACAGGGGGACAAGAGACCCAGTACTTC	CASSWTGGQETQYF
TRBV6-5	.	.	TRBJ2-1	TGTGCCAGCGCGCTGGACTCCTACAATGAGCAGTTCTTC	CASALDSYNEQFF
TRBV5-4	.	.	TRBJ2-1	TGTGCCAGCAGCCTCCTTTCGGGGCACTCCTACAATGAGCAGTTCTTC	CASSLLSGHSYNEQFF
TRBV6-1	.	TRBD2	TRBJ2-2	TGTGCCAGCAGTATTAGCGGGAGGAACACCGGGGAGCTGTTTTTT	CASSISGRNTGELFF
TRBV27	few	.	TRBJ2-3	TGTGCCAGCAGTTCCTACAGGCGGGGTAACACAGATACGCAGTATTTT	CASSSYRRGNTDTQYF
TRBV30	few	.	TRBJ1-1	TGTGCCTGGTCTGCGGGGAGGATGAACACTGAAGCTTTCTTT	CAWSAGRMNTEAFF
TRBV11-2	.	TRBD1	TRBJ2-7	TGTGCCAGCAGCGCCTCGCGGACAGGGGCCTACGAGCAGTACTTC	CASSASRTGAYEQYF
TRBV19	.	TRBD2	TRBJ2-2	TGTGCCAGTAACCCGACTAGCGGGAGGGCCGGGAGCGGGGAGCTGTTTTTT	CASNPTSGRAGSGELFF
TRBV30	few	.	TRBJ2-2	TGTGCCTGGACCCGGATCGACACCGGGGAGCTGTTTTTT	CAWTRIDTGELFF
TRBV29-1	few	TRBD1	TRBJ1-2	TGCAGCGTTGAAGGACCCTACCGGGACAGGCCTGTCACTAACTATGGCTACACCTTC	CSVEGPYRDRPVTNYGYTF
TRBV7-8	.	.	TRBJ1-5	TGTGCCAGCAGCTTGGGGACAATGAATCAGCCCCAGCATTTT	CASSLGTMNQPQHF
TRBV5-1	once	.	TRBJ2-3	TGCGCCAGCAGCTTTAGGGGGAAGATAACAGATACGCAGTATTTT	CASSFRGKITDTQYF
TRBV5-1	few	TRBD1	TRBJ1-3	TGCGCCAGCAGCTTGACAGGGGCTTTAGACACCATATATTTT	CASSLTGALDTIYF
TRBV6-1	.	.	TRBJ2-1	TGTGCTAGCAGTGAAGCCGGGACTGGACACAATGAGCAGTTCTTC	CASSEAGTGHNEQFF
TRBV28	.	TRBD1	TRBJ1-2	TGTGCCAGCAGTAGACAGGGGATCTATCGAGATGGCTACACCTTC	CASSRQGIYRDGYTF
TRBV7-6	.	.	TRBJ2-5	TGTGCCAGCAGCTTACCACAAGAGACCCAGTACTTC	CASSLPQETQYF
TRBV5-5	few	TRBD1	TRBJ1-5	TGTGCCAGCAGCTTGGGGGGACAGGGGAGTCAGCCCCAGCATTTT	CASSLGGQGSQPQHF
TRBV6-5	.	TRBD1	TRBJ2-1	TGTGCCAGCAGCCGCCGACAGGGGGGGAAGAGAGAGCAGTTCTTC	CASSRRQGGKREQFF
TRBV4-3	.	TRBD1	TRBJ2-5	TGCGCCAGCAGCCAAGCCAAAACAAGGGGGCGGGAGACCCAGTACTTC	CASSQAKTRGRETQYF
TRBV7-9	.	TRBD1	TRBJ2-1	TGTGCCAGCAGCTTAGCGCTGGGACAGTACAATGAGCAGTTCTTC	CASSLALGQYNEQFF
TRBV2	.	.	TRBJ1-1	TGTGCCAGCAGTCCCCCGAGCCGCGGCTCGAGGGCTTTCTTT	CASSPPSRGSRAFF
TRBV28	.	.	TRBJ2-1	TGTGCCAGCAGTCCTCGGGGAGACAATGAGCAGTTCTTC	CASSPRGDNEQFF
TRBV7-2	.	TRBD2	TRBJ2-3	TGTGCCAGCAGCTTAGTAGCGGGAGGGCCCGAAACGCAGTATTTT	CASSLVAGGPETQYF
TRBV4-3	.	TRBD1	TRBJ1-2	TGCGCCAGCAGCCAAGGCCACAGGGGCGTCTATGGCTACACCTTC	CASSQGHRGVYGYTF
TRBV1	.	.	TRBJ2-7	TGCACCAGCAGCCAAGGCCATAGGGGCGGGAGGGCCTACGAGCAGTACTTC	CTSSQGHRGGRAYEQYF
TRBV7-2	.	.	TRBJ2-7	TGTGCCAGCAGCTTAGACGGGGTGCCCCACGAGCAGTACTTC	CASSLDGVPHEQYF
TRBV2	.	TRBD1	TRBJ1-2	TGTGCCAGCAGTCCGGACAGGGGCTGGTATGGCTACACCTTC	CASSPDRGWYGYTF
TRBV4-2	.	.	TRBJ2-2	TGTGCCAGCAGCCTGCCGGGACTCGCCGGGGAGCTGTTTTTT	CASSLPGLAGELFF
TRBV30	.	.	TRBJ2-1	TGTGCCGGGGACACCGAATCCTACAATGAGCAGTTCTTC	CAGDTESYNEQFF
TRBV6-6	.	.	TRBJ1-1	TGTGCCAGCAGCGGCGGACACACGAACACTGAAGCTTTCTTT	CASSGGHTNTEAFF